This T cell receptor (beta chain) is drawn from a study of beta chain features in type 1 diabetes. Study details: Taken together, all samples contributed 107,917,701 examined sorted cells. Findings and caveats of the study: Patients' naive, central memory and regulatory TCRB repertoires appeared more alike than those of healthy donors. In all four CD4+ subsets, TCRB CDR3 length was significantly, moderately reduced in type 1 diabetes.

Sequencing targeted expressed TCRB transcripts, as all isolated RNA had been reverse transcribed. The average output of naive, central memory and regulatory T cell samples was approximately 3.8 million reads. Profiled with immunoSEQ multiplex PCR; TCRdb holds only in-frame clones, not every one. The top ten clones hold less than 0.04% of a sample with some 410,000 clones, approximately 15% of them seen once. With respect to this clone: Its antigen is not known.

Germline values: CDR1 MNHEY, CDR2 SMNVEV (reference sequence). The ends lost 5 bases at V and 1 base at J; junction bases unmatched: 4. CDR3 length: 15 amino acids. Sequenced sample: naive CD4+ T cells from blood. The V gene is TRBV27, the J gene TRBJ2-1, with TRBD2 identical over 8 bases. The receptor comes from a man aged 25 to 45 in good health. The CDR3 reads CASSSGSASYNEQFF. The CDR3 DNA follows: TGTGCCAGCAGTAGCGGGAGCGCGTCCTACAATGAGCAGTTCTTC.